What follows are 30 T cell receptor beta chains derived from one specimen sequenced in a study of CD8 T cells in ankylosing spondylitis. From the 5' RACE reads, TCRdb called clonotypes with MiXCR, one entry per CDR3 protein. The sample records under 300,000 distinct CDR3 sequences, roughly 10% being singletons. Specimen: blood, either unsorted or a sorted T cell fraction (not recorded which). The source is a male donor with ankylosing spondylitis or in good health (not recorded which).

This rearrangement joins TRBV6-2 or TRBV6-3 to TRBJ2-2; 7 positions agree with TRBD2. The CDR3 runs 16 residues. V shed 4 bases and J 0 bases; nucleotides not matched to a gene: 5. The germline V gene encodes CDR1 MNHEY and CDR2 SVGEGT. The CDR3: CASSSPSGTNTGELFF. The CDR3 nucleotides are TGTGCCAGCAGTTCCCCTAGCGGTACGAACACCGGGGAGCTGTTTTTT.

This clonotype was found a few times. The DNA of the CDR3 is TGTGCCAGCAGCACCCGGACCCCGGGGGTCCATGGCTACACCTTC. Its protein product is CASSTRTPGVHGYTF. The chain carries TRBV5-4 and TRBJ1-2; possible D gene TRBD1, 5 bases. The CDR3 is made up of 15 amino acids. V dropped 4 bases and J dropped 6 bases, with 19 bases sitting between them. Germline V gives CDR1 SGHNT, CDR2 YYREEE (reference sequence).

The chain has TRBV7-2 and TRBJ2-4; D assignment may be TRBD1 or TRBD2 (7 bases each). CDR1 and CDR2 (germline): SGHTA, FQGNSA. Trimming pared 8 bases from V and 6 bases from J, leaving 14 bases between. The length of the CDR3 is 13 residues. CDR3 DNA sequence: TGTGCCAGCCGACAGGGAGGGGGAAACATTCAGTACTTC. Residues: CASRQGGGNIQYF.

This clonotype was found many times. This chain joins TRBV30 and TRBJ2-1; D might be TRBD2 (6 bases). Germline CDR1 is GTSNPN and CDR2 is SVGIG (reference sequence). This CDR3 region has 15 residues. Deletions cut 5 bases from V and 4 bases from J, with 18 bases between. The CDR3: CAWAEGASAYNEQFF. DNA of the CDR3: TGTGCCTGGGCCGAAGGCGCTAGCGCTTACAATGAGCAGTTCTTC.

This clonotype was detected many times. The chain joins TRBV12-3 or TRBV12-4 to TRBJ2-1; 12 bases match TRBD2. The CDR3 runs to 14 residues. With 6 bases clipped from V and 8 bases from J, the junction kept 5 bases outside the gene matches. CDR3 residues: CASSLAGGVDEQFF. DNA of the CDR3: TGTGCCAGCAGCCTAGCGGGAGGGGTCGATGAGCAGTTCTTC.

The table lists this clonotype with many counts. This rearrangement joins TRBV20-1 to TRBJ2-7; unclear D gene. With 0 bases removed from V and 3 bases from J, the gap between germline ends came to 6 bases. This CDR3 contains 12 residues. CDR1 is DFQATT, CDR2 SNEGSKA, per germline (reference sequence). CDR3 sequence (DNA): TGCAGTGCTAGAGATGATCACTACGAGCAGTACTTC. Encoded protein: CSARDDHYEQYF.

This clonotype was counted at least ten times. V is TRBV12-3 or TRBV12-4 and J is TRBJ2-1; D perhaps matches TRBD2 (5 bases). The CDR3 covers 15 residues. V shed 1 base and J shed 8 bases, with 15 bases lying between them. The CDR3 sequence: CASSLGRNTRDEQFF. In nucleotides, the CDR3 is TGTGCCAGCAGTTTAGGACGAAATACGAGGGATGAGCAGTTCTTC.

The sample holds many counts of this clonotype. V is TRBV27 and J is TRBJ2-7, with TRBD2 matching 7 bases. Germline V lookup: CDR1 MNHEY, CDR2 SMNVEV (reference sequence). Trimming at V came to 0 bases and at J to 3 bases, leaving 2 bases not matched to a gene. This CDR3 is built from 14 residues. As DNA, the CDR3 is TGTGCCAGCAGTTTATCGCCTAGCGGCTACGAGCAGTACTTC. Translated, it gives CASSLSPSGYEQYF.

This clonotype was found many times. V usage is TRBV5-1 and J usage is TRBJ1-1, with D hard to call. The CDR3 contains 13 residues. Trimming shortened V by 0 bases and J by 5 bases, and 8 bases separated the two germline ends. Germline assignment: CDR1 SGHRS and CDR2 YFSETQ. The CDR3 nucleotides are TGCGCCAGCAGCTTGGATTGGAATACTGAAGCTTTCTTT. It translates to CASSLDWNTEAFF. Variable domain in full (rest from reference TRBV5-1 and TRBJ1-1): KAGVTQTPRYLIKTRGQQVTLSCSPISGHRSVSWYQQTPGQGLQFLFEYFSETQRNKGNFPGRFSGRQFSNSRSEMNVSTLELGDSALYLCASSLDWNTEAFFGQGTRLTVV.

The CDR3 loop reads CAWSSLGRGPNSPLHF. The CDR3 DNA reads as TGTGCCTGGAGTTCCCTCGGACGAGGTCCGAATTCACCCCTCCACTTT. The chain recombines TRBV30 with TRBJ1-6; D unresolved. Trimming shortened V by 2 bases and J by 7 bases, and 18 bases separated the two germline ends. The CDR3 loop spans 16 amino acids. Germline CDR1 and CDR2: GTSNPN and SVGIG (reference sequence). Filled out from reference TRBV30 and TRBJ1-6, the complete variable domain reads SQTIHQWPATLVQPVGSPLSLECTVEGTSNPNLYWYRQAAGRGLQLLFYSVGIGQISSEVPQNLSASRPQDRQFILSSKKLLLSDSGFYLCAWSSLGRGPNSPLHFGNGTRLTVT.

This clonotype was observed at least ten times. The rearrangement joins TRBV7-6 to TRBJ2-7; 10 bases are a match to TRBD2. The ends lost 5 bases at V and 0 bases at J; junction bases unmatched: 7. This CDR3 spans 16 amino acids. The germline V gene encodes CDR1 SGHVS and CDR2 FNYEAQ. The chain's CDR3 is CASSPGTSESSYEQYF. As DNA, the CDR3 is TGTGCCAGCAGCCCTGGGACTAGCGAGAGCTCCTACGAGCAGTACTTC. The whole variable domain, remainder taken from reference TRBV7-6 and TRBJ2-7, is GAGVSQSPRYKVTKRGQDVALRCDPISGHVSLYWYRQALGQGPEFLTYFNYEAQQDKSGLPNDRFSAERPEGSISTLTIQRTEQRDSAMYRCASSPGTSESSYEQYFGPGTRLTVT.

This clonotype has a count of ten or more. The genes are TRBV10-3 and TRBJ2-1; 10 nucleotides align to TRBD2. The V gene end was trimmed by 2 bases and the J gene end by 0 bases; junction bases not matched to a gene: 1. Germline V lookup: CDR1 ENHRY, CDR2 SYGVKD. CDR3 length: 16 residues. CDR3 residues: CAISEGLAASYNEQFF. The CDR3 bases are TGTGCCATCAGTGAGGGACTAGCGGCCTCCTACAATGAGCAGTTCTTC.

This clonotype was recorded many times. The chain joins TRBV12-3 or TRBV12-4 to TRBJ2-5; no definite D call. The CDR3 covers 13 residues. Trimming left V 6 bases short and J 5 bases short, with 13 bases between. CDR3 protein: CASSQLRWETQYF. CDR3 nucleotide sequence: TGTGCCAGCAGCCAACTTAGGTGGGAGACCCAGTACTTC.

This clonotype was seen at least ten times. V usage is TRBV20-1 and J usage is TRBJ1-1; D is unclear. CDR3 size: 13 residues. Germline V lookup: CDR1 DFQATT, CDR2 SNEGSKA (reference sequence). V dropped 7 bases and J dropped 0 bases, with 12 bases sitting between them. The CDR3 here is CSGNNNLNTEAFF. CDR3 DNA: TGCAGTGGGAATAACAACCTGAACACTGAAGCTTTCTTT.

Points on this clonotype: It may be a read error: a sequence one base away is much more abundant. CDR3 loop: CSARLDGALGNQPQHF. The CDR3 DNA reads as TGCAGTGCTCGCCTGGACGGCGCTTTGGGCAATCAGCCCCAGCATTTT. This chain connects TRBV20-1 to TRBJ1-5; no reliable D call. Trimming stripped 5 bases from V and 2 bases from J, with 19 bases between. The germline V gene has CDR1 DFQATT and CDR2 SNEGSKA (reference sequence). This CDR3 has 16 residues.

This clonotype came up many times. The chain recombines TRBV12-3 or TRBV12-4 with TRBJ2-3, with TRBD2 matching 7 bases. The CDR3 length is 14 residues. V trimming: 3 bases; J trimming: 2 bases; junction bases outside the gene matches: 2. This CDR3 reads CASSFGRPTDTQYF. CDR3 nucleotides: TGTGCCAGCAGTTTCGGGAGGCCCACAGATACGCAGTATTTT.

Remarks on this clonotype: A much larger clone lies a single base off, so this may be a read error. This chain joins TRBV3-1 and TRBJ2-3, with TRBD1 matching over 8 bases. CDR1 and CDR2 (germline): LGHDT, YNNKEL (reference sequence). The V gene end was trimmed by 7 bases and the J gene end by 2 bases; junction bases not matched to a gene: 14. The CDR3 length is 17 residues. The CDR3 DNA reads TGTGCCAGCACCAATACTTTTCCGGGACAGGACACAGATACGCAGTATTTT. Translated, it gives CASTNTFPGQDTDTQYF.

This clonotype was picked up many times. V usage is TRBV3-1 and J usage is TRBJ1-1; D not certain. V lost 0 bases to trimming and J lost 4 bases, with 15 bases between them. The CDR3 is 16 residues long. CDR1 is LGHDT and CDR2 is YNNKEL in the germline V gene (reference sequence). CDR3 protein: CASSQDGPSGPTEAFF. In DNA, the CDR3 is TGTGCCAGCAGCCAAGATGGTCCCAGCGGGCCCACTGAAGCTTTCTTT.

This clonotype was picked up many times. V and J are TRBV3-1 and TRBJ2-2, with 9 bases aligning to TRBD2. V was pared by 3 bases and J by 5 bases, with 10 bases of the junction left unmatched. Germline CDR1 LGHDT, CDR2 YNNKEL (reference sequence). The CDR3 covers 17 residues. DNA for the CDR3: TGTGCCAGCAGCCAGCCCGGCGGGAGGGCATGGACCGGGGAGCTGTTTTTT. This codes for CASSQPGGRAWTGELFF.

This clonotype has at least ten counts. This sequence joins TRBV12-3 or TRBV12-4 and TRBJ2-7; TRBD1 matches 7 bases. This CDR3 spans 12 amino acids. The V gene end was trimmed by 7 bases and the J gene end by 5 bases; junction bases not matched to a gene: 5. The CDR3 reads CASTNRGDEQYF. CDR3 in DNA: TGTGCCAGCACAAACAGGGGCGACGAGCAGTACTTC.

This clonotype showed up many times. The chain employs TRBV5-1 and TRBJ1-2; D remains ambiguous. The CDR3 consists of 15 residues. The V and J ends lost 2 bases and 0 bases respectively, with 11 bases between them. Germline-derived CDR1 and CDR2 are SGHRS and YFSETQ. The CDR3 here is CASSFGPEANYGYTF. In nucleotides, the CDR3 is TGCGCCAGCAGCTTTGGGCCGGAAGCTAACTATGGCTACACCTTC.

This clonotype was detected ten times or more. One end of the junction varies from germline; a read error may be responsible. V gene TRBV6-6 combines with J gene TRBJ2-1; D remains unclear. The CDR3 consists of 10 residues. Germline V gene sequence: CDR1 MNHNY, CDR2 SVGAGI (reference sequence). This CDR3 is CASGYNEQFF. CDR3 bases: TGTGCCAGCGGTTACAATGAGCAGTTCTTC.

In its sample, this clonotype was seen many times. The chain uses TRBV20-1 and TRBJ2-3; the match to TRBD2 covers 12 bases. This CDR3 has 15 residues. Trimming at V came to 5 bases and at J to 4 bases, leaving 7 bases not matched to a gene. CDR1 is DFQATT and CDR2 is SNEGSKA in the germline V gene (reference sequence). CDR3 protein: CSAGPSGRGSDTQYF. CDR3 nucleotides: TGCAGTGCTGGCCCTAGCGGGAGGGGGTCAGATACGCAGTATTTT.

The J gene is TRBJ2-7, the V gene TRBV12-3 or TRBV12-4; 8 positions agree with TRBD2. The CDR3 length is 13 residues. V gave up 5 bases and J gave up 2 bases; unmatched junction bases: 2. The CDR3 coding sequence is TGTGCCAGCAGTAGCGGGAGTACCTACGAGCAGTACTTC. It encodes CASSSGSTYEQYF.

In its sample, this clonotype was seen many times. The chain combines TRBV5-1 with TRBJ2-7; D gene unclear. CDR3 length equals 14 residues. Looked up from germline, CDR1 is SGHRS and CDR2 is YFSETQ. Trimming left V 0 bases short and J 1 base short, with 8 bases between. The CDR3 loop reads CASSLATTSYEQYF. The CDR3 region has the DNA TGCGCCAGCAGCTTGGCCACAACATCCTACGAGCAGTACTTC.

The table lists this clonotype with many counts. V usage is TRBV11-2 and J usage is TRBJ1-4; TRBD1 agrees at 8 bases. J lost 4 bases, V lost 6 bases, and 4 bases had no gene match. Germline assignment: CDR1 SGHAT and CDR2 FQNNGV. The CDR3 has 14 residues. The CDR3 sequence: CASRRDRGNEKLFF. The CDR3 DNA reads as TGTGCCAGCAGACGAGACAGGGGTAATGAAAAACTGTTTTTT.

Many counts were recorded for this clonotype. The chain has TRBV20-1 and TRBJ1-4, with 7 positions matching TRBD1. J gave up 3 bases and V 2 bases, and 3 bases lay outside the gene matches. The CDR3 sequence is 14 residues long. CDR1 is DFQATT, CDR2 SNEGSKA, per germline (reference sequence). The CDR3 region is CSARQGEANEKLFF. In DNA form, the CDR3 reads TGCAGTGCTAGACAGGGGGAGGCTAATGAAAAACTGTTTTTT.

The chain is built from TRBV7-9 and TRBJ2-5; 9 bases are a match to TRBD2. CDR1 and CDR2 from the germline V gene are SEHNR and FQNEAQ (reference sequence). This CDR3 has 15 residues. The V segment lost 3 bases and the J segment 5 bases; nucleotides outside the gene matches: 7. The CDR3 here is CASSLASGARETQYF. CDR3 bases: TGTGCCAGCAGCTTGGCTAGCGGGGCTCGGGAGACCCAGTACTTC.

The chain employs TRBV12-3 or TRBV12-4 and TRBJ1-1, with 7 nucleotides matching TRBD1. There are 13 residues in the CDR3. Trimming at V came to 1 base and at J to 10 bases, leaving 6 bases not matched to a gene. CDR3 DNA: TGTGCCAGCAGTTTAGGAAGACAGGGACCAGCTTTCTTT. Amino acid sequence: CASSLGRQGPAFF.

This clonotype was seen many times. The gene calls are TRBV5-1 and TRBJ2-7; no firm D call. The CDR3 loop spans 14 amino acids. In germline, CDR1 is SGHRS, CDR2 YFSETQ. V was pared by 4 bases and J by 0 bases, with 11 bases between. Written as DNA, the CDR3 is TGCGCCAGCAGCCCCTGGCGGAGCTCCTACGAGCAGTACTTC. It translates to CASSPWRSSYEQYF. The full variable domain, with the rest looked up from reference TRBV5-1 and TRBJ2-7, is KAGVTQTPRYLIKTRGQQVTLSCSPISGHRSVSWYQQTPGQGLQFLFEYFSETQRNKGNFPGRFSGRQFSNSRSEMNVSTLELGDSALYLCASSPWRSSYEQYFGPGTRLTVT.